This T cell receptor (beta chain) emerged from a study of cytotoxic CD8 clonotypes in ibrutinib-treated CLL. Overall study: The patients, under 13 relapsed/refractory and approximately 16 treatment-naive, included 17 who were IGHV unmutated. The sample average was roughly 240,000 productive templates and 94,082 productive rearrangements.

The length of the CDR3 is 15 residues. From germline, CDR1 is ENHRY and CDR2 SYGVKD. Trimming removed 3 bases from V and 4 bases from J, with 12 bases in between. Sequencing was designed to attain a depth spanning 1 in 200,000 to 1 in 1 million T cells. Libraries were prepared by immunoSEQ multiplex PCR; TCRdb keeps only in-frame clonotypes and omits some of them. The table includes 85,000 or so clones, around 79% detected once. On this clone itself: What it binds is not known.

Overall study results and limits: The public clonotypes identified were infrequent and showed contraction or stability on treatment.

This rearrangement joins TRBV10-3 to TRBJ1-4; maybe TRBD1 (5 bases). This specimen was PBMCs, taken after 12 months of ibrutinib treatment. The receptor comes from a human donor with chronic lymphocytic leukemia. The CDR3: CAISDPGGGNEKLFF. The CDR3 nucleotides read TGTGCCATCAGTGACCCGGGGGGGGGTAATGAAAAACTGTTTTTT.